A selection of T cell receptor beta chains follows, all from one sample in a study of blood T cell repertoires in COVID-19. Assay used: immunoSEQ multiplex PCR; TCRdb lists only in-frame clones, some missing. The repertoire has 200,000 or so clones, less than 90% of them found once; the top ten carry approximately 5%. The sequencing input was peripheral blood. Every receptor here comes from a woman aged 60 to 75 who had recovered from COVID-19. The CDR3 runs from the conserved cysteine through the conserved F or W. A D gene is named only where the DNA matches it firmly. Where a row states a size, it is once, few, many or the class of an expanded clone; other rows omit it.

D gene,clone size,V gene,J gene,CDR3 protein,CDR3 DNA
-,-,TRBV7-9,TRBJ2-1,CASSEKPGSGYSYNEQFF,TGTGCCAGCAGCGAAAAACCCGGTAGCGGTTACTCCTACAATGAGCAGTTCTTC
-,-,TRBV6-5,TRBJ1-5,CASSYSSYQPQHF,TGTGCCAGCAGTTACTCATCCTATCAGCCCCAGCATTTT
TRBD1,-,TRBV5-6,TRBJ1-5,CASSYTGQGSQPQHF,TGTGCCAGCAGCTACACGGGACAGGGAAGCCAGCCCCAGCATTTT
-,-,TRBV12-1,TRBJ2-3,CASSFYGTGITDTQYF,TGTGCCAGCAGCTTTTACGGGACTGGAATCACAGATACGCAGTATTTT
TRBD2,-,TRBV9,TRBJ2-1,CASSETSGGSEQFF,TGTGCCAGCAGTGAGACTAGCGGGGGTAGTGAGCAGTTCTTC
TRBD2,-,TRBV6-4,TRBJ2-1,CASSLGGNSGGNEQFF,TGTGCCAGCAGTCTTGGAGGGAATAGCGGGGGTAATGAGCAGTTCTTC
-,-,TRBV5-5,TRBJ1-5,CASSVDGNQPQHF,TGTGCCAGCAGCGTTGACGGGAATCAGCCCCAGCATTTT
TRBD1,-,TRBV30,TRBJ1-1,CAWSADRVNTEAFF,TGTGCCTGGAGCGCCGACAGGGTGAACACTGAAGCTTTCTTT
-,-,TRBV15,TRBJ1-1,CATSTQLHTEAFF,TGTGCCACCAGCACCCAACTTCACACTGAAGCTTTCTTT
TRBD1,-,TRBV19,TRBJ2-7,CASSRTGTGSNEQYF,TGTGCCAGTAGTAGAACCGGGACAGGGTCGAACGAGCAGTACTTC
-,-,TRBV5-1,TRBJ1-2,CASTEFEEPYGYTF,TGCGCCAGCACCGAATTCGAGGAACCCTATGGCTACACCTTC
TRBD1,-,TRBV4-1,TRBJ1-4,CASSQIDFGTGAVGVTNEKLFF,TGCGCCAGCAGCCAGATCGATTTTGGGACAGGGGCCGTTGGGGTGACTAATGAAAAACTGTTTTTT
TRBD2,-,TRBV13,TRBJ2-5,CASSKGLGWQETQYF,TGTGCCAGCAGCAAGGGACTAGGGTGGCAAGAGACCCAGTACTTC
-,-,TRBV2,TRBJ2-3,CARRQESTDTQYF,TGTGCCAGACGACAGGAAAGCACAGATACGCAGTATTTT
TRBD2,-,TRBV2,TRBJ2-7,CATSRSGVPEQYF,TGTGCCACCTCGAGGAGCGGGGTTCCCGAGCAGTACTTC
-,-,TRBV27,TRBJ2-3,CASSFLRGSTDTQYF,TGTGCCAGCAGTTTTCTCCGGGGGAGCACAGATACGCAGTATTTT
TRBD2,-,TRBV7-3,TRBJ2-2,CASSPLAGGHPGELFF,TGTGCCAGCAGCCCACTAGCGGGGGGGCACCCCGGGGAGCTGTTTTTT
-,-,TRBV2,TRBJ2-7,CASSENGGPLYEQYF,TGTGCCAGCAGTGAAAACGGGGGGCCCCTCTACGAGCAGTACTTC
-,-,TRBV12-3/TRBV12-4,TRBJ1-4,CASRGAADEKLFF,TGTGCCAGCAGGGGGGCGGCGGATGAAAAACTGTTTTTT
TRBD1,-,TRBV5-1,TRBJ1-4,CASSPGQGAREKLFF,TGCGCCAGCAGCCCCGGACAGGGGGCACGGGAAAAACTGTTTTTT
-,-,TRBV4-1,TRBJ2-7,CASSQDASRVAYEQYF,TGCGCCAGCAGCCAAGATGCCAGCAGGGTCGCCTACGAGCAGTACTTC
-,once,TRBV18,TRBJ1-2,CASSPALLRAEGYTF,TGTGCCAGCTCACCAGCCCTCTTGAGGGCGGAAGGCTACACCTTC
TRBD1,once,TRBV6-5,TRBJ1-2,CASRRTGNYGYTF,TGTGCCAGCAGGAGGACAGGGAACTATGGCTACACCTTC
-,-,TRBV7-2,TRBJ2-1,CASSSTLGAYNEQFF,TGTGCCAGCAGCTCAACACTCGGGGCCTACAATGAGCAGTTCTTC
TRBD1,once,TRBV2,TRBJ2-7,CASTPGTGFTEQYF,TGTGCCAGCACCCCCGGGACAGGGTTCACCGAGCAGTACTTC
-,-,TRBV6-5,TRBJ1-6,CASSTSRRNSPLHF,TGTGCCAGCAGTACGAGTAGGAGGAATTCACCCCTCCACTTT
TRBD1,once,TRBV6-1,TRBJ1-2,CASSELKGQGDYGYTF,TGTGCCAGCAGTGAACTAAAGGGACAGGGGGACTATGGCTACACCTTC
-,-,TRBV29-1,TRBJ1-1,CSVAQGMGTEAFF,TGCAGCGTGGCACAGGGTATGGGCACTGAAGCTTTCTTT
TRBD2,few,TRBV25-1,TRBJ2-1,CASSENLAASYNEQFF,TGTGCCAGCAGTGAAAATCTAGCGGCGTCCTACAATGAGCAGTTCTTC
-,-,TRBV7-9,TRBJ1-2,CASSLSLGGEKGYTF,TGTGCCAGCAGCTTGTCGCTCGGCGGGGAGAAAGGCTACACCTTC
TRBD2,-,TRBV10-2,TRBJ2-7,CASSTGSGGPYEQYF,TGCGCCAGCAGTACTGGTAGCGGGGGGCCTTACGAGCAGTACTTC
TRBD2,-,TRBV29-1,TRBJ2-7,CSVHTPGLGEQYF,TGCAGCGTTCACACACCGGGACTAGGCGAGCAGTACTTC
TRBD1,-,TRBV28,TRBJ1-2,CASSLNRGLGYTF,TGTGCCAGCAGTTTGAACAGGGGGCTGGGCTACACCTTC
TRBD2,-,TRBV19,TRBJ2-7,CASSLGLAILDEQYF,TGTGCCAGTAGTCTTGGACTAGCCATCCTTGACGAGCAGTACTTC
-,-,TRBV27,TRBJ1-2,CASSPDSPYGYTF,TGTGCCAGCAGTCCAGACAGCCCCTATGGCTACACCTTC
-,-,TRBV2,TRBJ1-5,CASSPPMRGLDNQPQHF,TGTGCCAGCAGCCCCCCGATGCGGGGGCTGGACAATCAGCCCCAGCATTTT
-,-,TRBV9,TRBJ2-7,CASSPRRGLADSYEQYF,TGTGCCAGCAGCCCGCGAAGGGGTCTCGCGGACTCCTACGAGCAGTACTTC
TRBD1,-,TRBV27,TRBJ1-2,CASSDGQGRGYTF,TGTGCCAGCAGTGACGGACAGGGTCGCGGCTACACCTTC
-,-,TRBV7-2,TRBJ1-4,CASSGWEGVEKLFF,TGTGCCAGCAGTGGCTGGGAGGGGGTTGAAAAACTGTTTTTT
TRBD2,-,TRBV27,TRBJ2-3,CASGPRGGTQYF,TGTGCCAGCGGACCTCGCGGGGGAACGCAGTATTTT
-,-,TRBV27,TRBJ1-4,CASSSLEAVTNEKLFF,TGTGCCAGCAGTTCCCTGGAGGCCGTGACTAATGAAAAACTGTTTTTT
-,-,TRBV7-8,TRBJ1-1,CASSFQAVNTEAFF,TGTGCCAGCAGCTTTCAGGCCGTGAACACTGAAGCTTTCTTT
TRBD1,-,TRBV11-3,TRBJ2-7,CASSFTGAREQYF,TGTGCCAGCAGCTTTACAGGGGCACGGGAGCAGTACTTC
TRBD2,-,TRBV7-2,TRBJ2-5,CASSLARGGGETQYF,TGTGCCAGCAGCTTAGCGCGGGGGGGCGGGGAGACCCAGTACTTC
TRBD1,-,TRBV10-3,TRBJ1-1,CAIRDRGSEAFF,TGTGCCATCAGGGACAGGGGATCTGAAGCTTTCTTT